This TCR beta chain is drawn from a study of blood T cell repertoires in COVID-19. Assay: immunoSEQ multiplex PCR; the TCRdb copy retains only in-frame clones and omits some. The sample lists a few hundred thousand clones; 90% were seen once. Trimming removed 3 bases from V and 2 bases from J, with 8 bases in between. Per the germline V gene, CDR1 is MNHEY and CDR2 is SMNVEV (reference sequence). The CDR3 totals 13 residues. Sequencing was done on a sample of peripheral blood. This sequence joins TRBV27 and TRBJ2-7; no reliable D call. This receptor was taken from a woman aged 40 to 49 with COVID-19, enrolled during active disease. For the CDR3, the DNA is TGTGCCAGCAGTTTTGGGCCCCCCTACGAGCAGTACTTC. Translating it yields CASSFGPPYEQYF.